This T cell receptor (beta chain) appears in the sequencing data of a study of CD8 T cells in Susac syndrome. In blood CD8+ and CD4+ T cells, TCR beta underwent sequencing. It was negative isolation that provided the CD8+ and CD4+ T cells, whereas TEMRA cells were enriched by FACS. Germline V gene lookup returns CDR1 LGHNA and CDR2 YNFKEQ. The CDR3 contains 16 residues. V lost 4 bases to trimming and J lost 2 bases, with 17 bases between them. Reverse transcription of about 0.45 to 1 ug RNA was carried out with random hexamers. Each CDR3 protein is one row after TCRdb ran MiXCR on the immunoSEQ multiplex PCR reads. The sample comprises approximately 160,000 distinct CDR3 sequences, 95% to 97% of which are singletons, and 0.095% to 0.15% rests with the top ten.

The chain joins TRBV4-2 to TRBJ1-2; D unclear. This sequence originates from a human donor with Susac syndrome. Sequenced sample: CD4+ T cells from PBMCs. The CDR3 is CASSPTQQGRNYGYTF. In DNA form, the CDR3 reads TGTGCCAGCAGCCCGACCCAACAAGGGAGAAACTATGGCTACACCTTC.